This T cell receptor beta chain is drawn from a study of cytomegalovirus exposure and HLA in healthy donors. Study at large: Samples from HLA-typed donors yielded 65 million to 90 million unique TCRs in an early data release. Broader study findings: A reported reduction in N-insertions relative to the roughly 610-donor mean was seen in an Asian-associated ancestry cluster in a later analysis. The classifier reportedly diagnosed cytomegalovirus status with high sensitivity and specificity. As was reported, the HLA-A and HLA-B alleles of most subjects were accurately predicted from TCR beta sequences.

PCR employed 60 Vbeta and 13 Jbeta primers. Libraries were prepared by immunoSEQ multiplex PCR; TCRdb keeps only in-frame clonotypes and omits some of them. Among 100,000 to 150,000 clones listed, less than 85% were seen once. Comments on this clone: Its antigen is undetermined.

V dropped 8 bases and J dropped 3; count of bases not matched to a gene: 8. The germline V gene has CDR1 LNHDA and CDR2 SQIVND (reference sequence). The CDR3 is 15 residues long. The source of this sequence is a woman aged 40-49 years in good health and CMV-seronegative. The sequenced material came from PBMCs. The gene calls are TRBV19 and TRBJ2-2, with 8 bases matching TRBD2. CDR3 sequence: CASHPGTRYTGELFF. CDR3 in DNA: TGTGCCAGTCACCCCGGGACTAGGTACACCGGGGAGCTGTTTTTT.